Detailed here is one TCR beta chain. This sample was taken from a study of technical replicates of blood from four donors. The V segment lost 5 bases and the J segment 0 bases; nucleotides outside the gene matches: 9. The length of the CDR3 is 16 residues. The V gene's germline CDR1 is SGHVS and CDR2 FQNEAQ. Assay: immunoSEQ multiplex PCR; the TCRdb copy retains only in-frame clones and omits some. The sample lists approximately 15,000 clones, roughly 80% occurring once. The TCR was taken from a human donor in good health. Sequencing was done on a sample of PBMCs. V and J are TRBV7-8 and TRBJ1-1; 7 nucleotides agree with TRBD1. CDR3 loop: CASSPYSGQMNTEAFF. The CDR3 region has the DNA TGTGCCAGCAGCCCGTACTCGGGACAGATGAACACTGAAGCTTTCTTT.